A selection of T cell receptor beta chains follows, all from one sample in a study of CD8 T cells in ankylosing spondylitis. Using its own MiXCR run on the 5' RACE reads, TCRdb lists one record per CDR3 protein. The data contain approximately 290,000 distinct CDR3 sequences, about 20% of them singletons. The sample consisted of blood, either unsorted or a sorted T cell fraction (not recorded which). All receptors come from a female donor with ankylosing spondylitis or in good health (not recorded which). The CDR3 runs from the conserved cysteine through the conserved F or W. D genes are given only for firm matches. Some rows mark clone size as missing; the rest say once, few, many or name a class of expanded clone.

D gene: TRBD2; J gene: TRBJ2-1; V gene: TRBV7-9; clone size: -; CDR3 DNA: TGTGCCAGCAGCTCCCCCGGACTAGCGGGAGGGAATGAGCAGTTCTTC; CDR3 protein: CASSSPGLAGGNEQFF
D gene: -; J gene: TRBJ1-2; V gene: TRBV30; clone size: -; CDR3 DNA: TGTGCCTGGAGTGTACGTCTGGCGGGGTATGGCTACACCTTC; CDR3 protein: CAWSVRLAGYGYTF
D gene: -; J gene: TRBJ1-2; V gene: TRBV5-4; clone size: -; CDR3 DNA: TGTGCCAGCAGCCCCCAGGGGATGGTTGGCTATGGCTACACCTTC; CDR3 protein: CASSPQGMVGYGYTF
D gene: -; J gene: TRBJ1-2; V gene: TRBV18; clone size: -; CDR3 DNA: TGTGCCAGCTCCCCAGGGGCCGACTATGGCTACACCTTC; CDR3 protein: CASSPGADYGYTF
D gene: -; J gene: TRBJ2-7; V gene: TRBV10-3; clone size: few; CDR3 DNA: TGTGCCATCAGAGAGGGACTCGGGAGCTCCTACGAGCAGTACTTC; CDR3 protein: CAIREGLGSSYEQYF
D gene: -; J gene: TRBJ1-2; V gene: TRBV20-1; clone size: -; CDR3 DNA: TGCAGTGCTAGCCTCAACTATGGCTACACCTTC; CDR3 protein: CSASLNYGYTF
D gene: -; J gene: TRBJ2-5; V gene: TRBV6-1; clone size: -; CDR3 DNA: TGTGCCAGCACCGGCGGGCTGGAGCGACGGTTTGAGACCCAGTACTTC; CDR3 protein: CASTGGLERRFETQYF
D gene: TRBD2; J gene: TRBJ2-1; V gene: TRBV28; clone size: few; CDR3 DNA: TGTGCCAGCATCCACCTCGGGAGGGCCTGGGATGAGCAGTTCTTC; CDR3 protein: CASIHLGRAWDEQFF
D gene: -; J gene: TRBJ2-1; V gene: TRBV21-1; clone size: once; CDR3 DNA: TGTGCCAGCAGCGCTAGACAGGGGGCTGAGCAGTTCTTC; CDR3 protein: CASSARQGAEQFF
D gene: TRBD1; J gene: TRBJ2-7; V gene: TRBV12-3/TRBV12-4; clone size: few; CDR3 DNA: TGTGCCAGCAGTATTGGGGGACAGGGGAGTGAGCAGTACTTC; CDR3 protein: CASSIGGQGSEQYF
D gene: -; J gene: TRBJ1-3; V gene: TRBV12-3/TRBV12-4; clone size: many; CDR3 DNA: TGTGCCAGCAGTTTAACAGGGACGGGCTCTGGAAACACCATATATTTT; CDR3 protein: CASSLTGTGSGNTIYF
D gene: -; J gene: TRBJ2-3; V gene: TRBV5-1; clone size: few; CDR3 DNA: TGCGCCAGCAGCTTGGGACAGGAGTTCACAGATACGCAGTATTTT; CDR3 protein: CASSLGQEFTDTQYF
D gene: TRBD2; J gene: TRBJ2-7; V gene: TRBV7-2; clone size: -; CDR3 DNA: TGTGCCAGCAGCTCGCTGACTAGCAGACCCCTCGGCGAGCAGTACTTC; CDR3 protein: CASSSLTSRPLGEQYF
D gene: -; J gene: TRBJ2-7; V gene: TRBV7-9; clone size: -; CDR3 DNA: TGTGCCAGCAGCTTTTCAGGGAGCGAGCAGTACTTC; CDR3 protein: CASSFSGSEQYF
D gene: -; J gene: TRBJ2-7; V gene: TRBV7-2; clone size: -; CDR3 DNA: TGTGCCAGCAGCACTACCCCACAGTACGAGCAGTACTTC; CDR3 protein: CASSTTPQYEQYF
D gene: -; J gene: TRBJ2-7; V gene: TRBV15; clone size: -; CDR3 DNA: TGTGCCACCAGCAGAGAGGCAGGCTACGAGCAGTACTTC; CDR3 protein: CATSREAGYEQYF
D gene: -; J gene: TRBJ1-5; V gene: TRBV12-3/TRBV12-4; clone size: many; CDR3 DNA: TGTGCCAGCAGTTTAGGAGACAGTAACCAGCCCCAGCATTTT; CDR3 protein: CASSLGDSNQPQHF
D gene: -; J gene: TRBJ2-1; V gene: TRBV5-1; clone size: few; CDR3 DNA: TGCGCCAGCAGCTTGTTGCCGGCAGAACGACAGTTCTTC; CDR3 protein: CASSLLPAERQFF
D gene: -; J gene: TRBJ2-1; V gene: TRBV12-3/TRBV12-4; clone size: few; CDR3 DNA: TGTGCCAGCAGACCGGGACCCGGTAGGCGATACAATGAGCAGTTCTTC; CDR3 protein: CASRPGPGRRYNEQFF
D gene: -; J gene: TRBJ2-6; V gene: TRBV7-2; clone size: many; CDR3 DNA: TGTGCCAGCAGGGGGGGGCAGGGAAGCTCTGGGGCCAACGTCCTGACTTTC; CDR3 protein: CASRGGQGSSGANVLTF
D gene: TRBD1; J gene: TRBJ2-1; V gene: TRBV4-2; clone size: -; CDR3 DNA: TGTGCCAGCAGCCTGGGACAGGCAGACAATGAGCAGTTCTTC; CDR3 protein: CASSLGQADNEQFF
D gene: -; J gene: TRBJ2-5; V gene: TRBV7-2; clone size: -; CDR3 DNA: TGTGCCAGCAGCTTAGCTCCAGGGTCGGAGACCCAGTACTTC; CDR3 protein: CASSLAPGSETQYF
D gene: -; J gene: TRBJ2-7; V gene: TRBV6-1; clone size: -; CDR3 DNA: TGTGCCACCTGGGTGGGCAGGGCCTACGAGCAGTACTTC; CDR3 protein: CATWVGRAYEQYF
D gene: TRBD2; J gene: TRBJ2-1; V gene: TRBV7-9; clone size: -; CDR3 DNA: TGTGCCAGCACCCAGATGGGGAGGGTTGACAATGAGCAGTTCTTC; CDR3 protein: CASTQMGRVDNEQFF
D gene: TRBD2; J gene: TRBJ2-7; V gene: TRBV29-1; clone size: -; CDR3 DNA: TGCAGCGTCGCCGGACTAGCGGGAGGAGGCACCTACGAGCAGTACTTC; CDR3 protein: CSVAGLAGGGTYEQYF
D gene: TRBD2; J gene: TRBJ2-5; V gene: TRBV7-9; clone size: few; CDR3 DNA: TGTGCCAGCAGCTTTCCTGACGGGAGGGGAGAGACCCAGTACTTC; CDR3 protein: CASSFPDGRGETQYF
D gene: TRBD2; J gene: TRBJ2-3; V gene: TRBV29-1; clone size: once; CDR3 DNA: TGCAGCGTTGAAAAGGAGCGGGAGGGCCCAGAAGATGCGCAGTATTTT; CDR3 protein: CSVEKEREGPEDAQYF
D gene: -; J gene: TRBJ2-1; V gene: TRBV20-1; clone size: many; CDR3 DNA: TGCAGTGCTCAGCTTCGGCGGAACCACAATGAGCAGTTCTTC; CDR3 protein: CSAQLRRNHNEQFF
D gene: -; J gene: TRBJ2-1; V gene: TRBV14; clone size: -; CDR3 DNA: TGTGCCAGCAGCAGGAGGGGAGCTTACAATGAGCAGTTCTTC; CDR3 protein: CASSRRGAYNEQFF
D gene: -; J gene: TRBJ1-2; V gene: TRBV12-3/TRBV12-4; clone size: few; CDR3 DNA: TGTGCCAGCAAAAGAGGAATTGGCTATGGCTACACCTTC; CDR3 protein: CASKRGIGYGYTF
D gene: TRBD1; J gene: TRBJ2-5; V gene: TRBV9; clone size: once; CDR3 DNA: TGTGCCAGCAGCGTCGGGACAGGAGAACAAGAGACCCAGTACTTC; CDR3 protein: CASSVGTGEQETQYF
D gene: -; J gene: TRBJ2-3; V gene: TRBV29-1; clone size: few; CDR3 DNA: TGCAGCGTTGCGGGACGGAGCACAGATACGCAGTATTTT; CDR3 protein: CSVAGRSTDTQYF
D gene: -; J gene: TRBJ1-1; V gene: TRBV19; clone size: -; CDR3 DNA: TGTGCCAGTAGTCCTCGCCAGGGGAAGACTGAAGCTTTCTTT; CDR3 protein: CASSPRQGKTEAFF
D gene: -; J gene: TRBJ1-3; V gene: TRBV20-1; clone size: few; CDR3 DNA: TGCAGTGCTAGGGGGAGAAACACCATATATTTT; CDR3 protein: CSARGRNTIYF
D gene: -; J gene: TRBJ1-5; V gene: TRBV6-1; clone size: -; CDR3 DNA: TGTGCCAGCAGTGAAGGGGGCGTAAGCAATCAGCCCCAGCATTTT; CDR3 protein: CASSEGGVSNQPQHF
D gene: -; J gene: TRBJ2-1; V gene: TRBV5-1; clone size: -; CDR3 DNA: TGCGCCAGCAGCTTTAGCCCTATGGGTGACAATGAGCAGTTCTTC; CDR3 protein: CASSFSPMGDNEQFF
D gene: TRBD1; J gene: TRBJ2-3; V gene: TRBV5-1; clone size: few; CDR3 DNA: TGCGCCAGCACCCAGACAGGGGGCTCAGATACGCAGTATTTT; CDR3 protein: CASTQTGGSDTQYF
D gene: -; J gene: TRBJ2-3; V gene: TRBV24-1; clone size: -; CDR3 DNA: TGTGCCACGGCTTCGGGGATTACAGATACGCAGTATTTT; CDR3 protein: CATASGITDTQYF
D gene: -; J gene: TRBJ1-5; V gene: TRBV4-2; clone size: few; CDR3 DNA: TGTGCCAGCAGCCCGGAGGGCCTATCCCCTAATCAGCCCCAGCATTTT; CDR3 protein: CASSPEGLSPNQPQHF
D gene: -; J gene: TRBJ2-3; V gene: TRBV27; clone size: -; CDR3 DNA: TGTGCCAGCAGGCCTCTAGACAAGCGATCAGATACGCAGTATTTT; CDR3 protein: CASRPLDKRSDTQYF
D gene: TRBD2; J gene: TRBJ2-7; V gene: TRBV20-1; clone size: few; CDR3 DNA: TGCAGTGCTAGACTAGCGGGAGGCCCCAACGAGCAGTACTTC; CDR3 protein: CSARLAGGPNEQYF
D gene: -; J gene: TRBJ2-2; V gene: TRBV9; clone size: many; CDR3 DNA: TGTGCCAGCAGCGTAGGGACCAACACCGGGGAGCTGTTTTTT; CDR3 protein: CASSVGTNTGELFF
D gene: -; J gene: TRBJ1-1; V gene: TRBV20-1; clone size: -; CDR3 DNA: TGCAGTGCTAGAGATTGGCAGGGAAAATCTGAAGCTTTCTTT; CDR3 protein: CSARDWQGKSEAFF
D gene: -; J gene: TRBJ1-2; V gene: TRBV11-2; clone size: -; CDR3 DNA: TGTGCCAGCAGCCATACTCGGACCGGATCGAACTATGGCTACACCTTC; CDR3 protein: CASSHTRTGSNYGYTF
D gene: -; J gene: TRBJ2-2; V gene: TRBV12-3/TRBV12-4; clone size: many; CDR3 DNA: TGTGCCAGCAGTTCTAACCTTCCAAACACCGGGGAGCTGTTTTTT; CDR3 protein: CASSSNLPNTGELFF
D gene: -; J gene: TRBJ2-2; V gene: TRBV6-5; clone size: -; CDR3 DNA: TGTGCCAGCAGTTACGGCAGGGGATACACCCGGGAGCTGTTTTTT; CDR3 protein: CASSYGRGYTRELFF
D gene: -; J gene: TRBJ1-2; V gene: TRBV20-1; clone size: -; CDR3 DNA: TGCAGTGCTAGAGATAGTCGTCCCCTGGCCTATGGCTACACCTTC; CDR3 protein: CSARDSRPLAYGYTF
D gene: TRBD2; J gene: TRBJ2-1; V gene: TRBV5-1; clone size: -; CDR3 DNA: TGCGCCAGCAGCCCCACTAGCGGGAGTTTAGGCGAGCAGTTCTTC; CDR3 protein: CASSPTSGSLGEQFF
D gene: TRBD2; J gene: TRBJ2-1; V gene: TRBV11-2; clone size: -; CDR3 DNA: TGTGCCAGCAGCTTACCGGGACTAGCGGGAGGCAATGAGCAGTTCTTC; CDR3 protein: CASSLPGLAGGNEQFF
D gene: TRBD1; J gene: TRBJ1-1; V gene: TRBV12-3/TRBV12-4; clone size: many; CDR3 DNA: TGTGCCAGCAGCCTACAGGGGCACACTGAAGCTTTCTTT; CDR3 protein: CASSLQGHTEAFF
D gene: TRBD1; J gene: TRBJ2-7; V gene: TRBV10-3; clone size: -; CDR3 DNA: TGTGCCGCCGGGACAGGGGTCTACGAGCAGTACTTC; CDR3 protein: CAAGTGVYEQYF
D gene: -; J gene: TRBJ1-2; V gene: TRBV3-1; clone size: -; CDR3 DNA: TGTGCCAGCAGCCAAGATAGACTCCTCGGCTACACCTTC; CDR3 protein: CASSQDRLLGYTF